Given below is one T cell receptor (beta chain) in context. Its antigen is still unknown. The data were obtained in a study of monozygotic twins with inflammatory bowel disease. The authors drew more than 2 ml of blood from each donor. CDR3 size: 16 residues. Germline V gene sequence: CDR1 MNHEY, CDR2 SVGAGI. Study outcomes and limitations: Twins with IBD had fewer clonotypes in common with others than healthy twins, particularly during disease activity.

Researchers ran eight separate cDNA reactions for each sample. TCRalpha along with TCRbeta cDNA was subjected to two nested PCRs lasting around 15 and 10 cycles. For each CDR3 protein, TCRdb gives one entry from its re-call of the 5' RACE reads, without DNA. In total, the table holds over 150,000 distinct CDR3 sequences. This receptor was taken from a human donor with ulcerative colitis or Crohn's disease, or a healthy co-twin of an affected twin (not recorded which). The chain is built from TRBV6-5 and TRBJ1-5. What was sequenced was blood. The CDR3 protein is CASSSPVGSSNQPQHF.